This passage covers 20 T cell receptor beta chains from one sample sequenced in a study of T cells in Graves' hyperthyroidism and ophthalmopathy. TCR beta CDR3 sequences were amplified from RNA transcripts. When the TCR CDR3 underwent first-round RT-PCR, the HTBI primer set was used. In TCRdb, the multiplex PCR reads were re-called with MiXCR into one record per CDR3 protein. Among around 100,000 distinct CDR3 sequences listed, 47% were seen once. Material for sequencing was blood. The origin of the receptors is a man between 35 and 55 years old with Graves' hyperthyroidism.

The chain recombines TRBV7-3 with TRBJ1-5; a weak D match, TRBD1 (6 bases). CDR1 is SGHTA and CDR2 is FQGTGA in the germline V gene. The ends were cut back, 4 bases at V and 8 bases at J, with 12 bases in the middle. The CDR3 length is 13 residues. CDR3 protein: CASSWTAGEPQHF. CDR3 coding DNA: TGTGCCAGCAGCTGGACAGCCGGAGAGCCCCAGCATTTT.

Turning to this clonotype: Since a much larger clone is just one base distant, this may be a read error. The chain employs TRBV6-5 and TRBJ2-1; 10 bases align to TRBD2. CDR1 MNHEY and CDR2 SVGAGI come from the germline V gene. There are 16 residues in the CDR3. V lost 4 bases to trimming and J lost 9 bases; unmatched junction nucleotides: 12. The CDR3 is CASSSGPAGGPREQFF. In DNA form, the CDR3 reads TGTGCCAGCAGTTCCGGACCAGCGGGAGGGCCCCGTGAGCAGTTCTTC.

J is TRBJ2-7 and V is TRBV20-1; possibly TRBD1 for D (6 bases). The V and J ends lost 2 bases and 0 bases respectively, with 14 bases between them. CDR3 size: 15 residues. The germline V gene encodes CDR1 DFQATT and CDR2 SNEGSKA (reference sequence). In DNA form, the CDR3 reads TGCAGTGCTAGACCTACAGGGTGGAACTCCTACGAGCAGTACTTC. Protein sequence: CSARPTGWNSYEQYF.

At least ten counts were recorded for this clonotype. The CDR3 protein is CASSQGGSNQPQHF. As DNA, the CDR3 is TGCGCCAGCAGCCAAGGGGGGAGCAATCAGCCCCAGCATTTT. The chain couples TRBV4-1 to TRBJ1-5; possible D gene TRBD1, 5 bases. V was trimmed by 1 base and J by 1 base, leaving 5 bases between them. The CDR3 has 14 amino acids. From germline, CDR1 is MGHRA and CDR2 YSYEKL.

The V call is TRBV12-3 or TRBV12-4, the J call TRBJ2-5; the D gene could be TRBD1 or TRBD2 (5 bases each). Deletions cut 1 base from V and 5 bases from J, with 14 bases between. CDR3 size: 15 residues. DNA for the CDR3: TGTGCCAGCAGTTTAGAAGGGACGAATTTGGAGACCCAGTACTTC. Protein product: CASSLEGTNLETQYF.

About this clonotype itself: Possible read error: a much larger clone is one base away. J is TRBJ2-7 and V is TRBV6-2 or TRBV6-3; TRBD2 aligns across 12 bases. V dropped 0 bases and J dropped 7; count of bases not matched to a gene: 7. CDR3 length: 16 amino acids. Germline loops: CDR1 MNHEY, CDR2 SVGEGT. The CDR3 protein is CASSYSTSGRRREQYF. CDR3 DNA: TGTGCCAGCAGTTACTCAACTAGCGGGAGGAGACGGGAGCAGTACTTC.

The J gene is TRBJ1-3, the V gene TRBV7-2; 7 bases match TRBD1. From germline, CDR1 is SGHTA and CDR2 FQGNSA. CDR3 length: 15 residues. J was trimmed by 3 bases and V by 6 bases; bases with no gene match: 8. The CDR3 here is CASSAFGTDGNTIYF. CDR3 bases: TGTGCCAGCAGTGCTTTCGGGACAGATGGAAACACCATATATTTT.

This clonotype was observed at least ten times. The rearrangement joins TRBV29-1 to TRBJ2-1; maybe TRBD2 (5 bases). Trimming left V 4 bases short and J 0 bases short, with 10 bases between. Germline loops: CDR1 SQVTM, CDR2 ANQGSEA. The CDR3 runs to 14 residues. CDR3 DNA: TGCAGCGTTGGCCGGGGAAGCTCCTACAATGAGCAGTTCTTC. It translates to CSVGRGSSYNEQFF.

The sample holds a few counts of this clonotype. This may stem from a read error, because a much larger clone lies one nucleotide away. V is TRBV20-1 and J is TRBJ2-7; 10 positions agree with TRBD1. From germline, CDR1 is DFQATT and CDR2 SNEGSKA (reference sequence). CDR3 length: 15 residues. The V and J ends lost 6 bases and 4 bases, in that order; junction bases with no gene match: 12. The chain's CDR3 is CSAAGTGAFKYEQYF. The CDR3 nucleotides are TGCAGTGCAGCCGGGACAGGGGCCTTTAAGTACGAGCAGTACTTC.

This clonotype was found many times. This rearrangement joins TRBV11-2 to TRBJ1-1; unclear D gene. Trimming shortened V by 0 bases and J by 5 bases, and 10 bases separated the two germline ends. The CDR3 is 14 amino acids. Germline V lookup: CDR1 SGHAT, CDR2 FQNNGV. This chain's CDR3 is CASSLEVGYTEAFF. The CDR3 nucleotides are TGTGCCAGCAGCTTAGAGGTGGGGTATACTGAAGCTTTCTTT.

The chain links TRBV7-9 to TRBJ2-5; 8 bases line up with TRBD2. The CDR3 runs to 14 residues. V lost 5 bases, J lost 5 bases, and 7 bases stayed unmatched. Germline V gene sequence: CDR1 SEHNR, CDR2 FQNEAQ (reference sequence). The CDR3 here is CASSTTSGGETQYF. The CDR3 nucleotides are TGTGCCAGCAGCACAACCTCGGGAGGGGAGACCCAGTACTTC.

Details on this clonotype: Compared with germline, one end of the junction differs, possibly owing to a read error. V usage is TRBV7-7 and J usage is TRBJ2-2; D might be TRBD1 or TRBD2, each matching 5 bases. This CDR3 is 22 amino acids long. Germline assignment: CDR1 SSHAT and CDR2 FNYEAQ (reference sequence). The CDR3 DNA reads TGTGCTAGCAGACGGGGTTTGCGCCAGGGTCCCCAGGGCTGTGCGAACACCGGGGAGCTGTTTTTT. Protein sequence: CASRRGLRQGPQGCANTGELFF.

This clonotype occurred many times. The gene calls are TRBV5-1 and TRBJ2-1; possibly TRBD1 or TRBD2 for D (5 bases each). The germline V gene encodes CDR1 SGHRS and CDR2 YFSETQ. This CDR3 has 14 residues. V was cut by 7 bases and J by 3 bases, with 14 bases left in between. The CDR3: CASSDFQGYNEQFF. The CDR3 coding sequence is TGCGCCAGCTCGGACTTCCAGGGCTACAATGAGCAGTTCTTC.

This clonotype was picked up many times. The CDR3 protein is CASSSRSGRGEQFF. The CDR3 DNA reads as TGTGCCAGCAGCTCCCGTAGCGGGCGCGGTGAGCAGTTCTTC. The V and J genes are TRBV13 and TRBJ2-1; TRBD2 matches at 7 bases. There are 14 residues in the CDR3. Looked up from germline, CDR1 is PRHDT and CDR2 is FYEKMQ (reference sequence). J gave up 9 bases and V 4 bases, and 9 bases lay outside the gene matches. Full variable domain (outside the CDR3, taken from reference TRBV13 and TRBJ2-1): AAGVIQSPRHLIKEKRETATLKCYPIPRHDTVYWYQQGPGQDPQFLISFYEKMQSDKGSIPDRFSAQQFSDYHSELNMSSLELGDSALYFCASSSRSGRGEQFFGPGTRLTVL.

This clonotype was counted many times. This sequence joins TRBV5-1 and TRBJ1-3; tentative D call: TRBD1 (5 bases). Germline V gives CDR1 SGHRS, CDR2 YFSETQ. V dropped 4 bases and J dropped 0 bases, with 11 bases sitting between them. The CDR3 is 15 amino acids. For the CDR3, the DNA is TGCGCCAGCAGCCCTTCGGACAACTCTGGAAACACCATATATTTT. This encodes CASSPSDNSGNTIYF.

This clonotype was counted many times. J is TRBJ2-5 and V is TRBV5-1, with D maybe TRBD2 (6 bases). CDR1 is SGHRS, CDR2 YFSETQ, per germline. There are 13 residues in the CDR3. Trimming stripped 3 bases from V and 3 bases from J, with 9 bases between. CDR3 residues: CASSSGAEETQYF. CDR3 DNA sequence: TGCGCCAGCAGCTCGGGAGCGGAAGAGACCCAGTACTTC.

This clonotype was detected many times. The chain uses TRBV12-3 or TRBV12-4 and TRBJ1-4; 8 nucleotides align to TRBD1. The CDR3 runs to 15 residues. V lost 5 bases and J lost 8; bases outside the gene matches: 10. The CDR3 DNA is TGTGCCAGCAGTCCAAGGACAGGGTTGGGCGAAAAACTGTTTTTT. Translation gives CASSPRTGLGEKLFF.

V and J are TRBV7-8 and TRBJ1-1; 9 bases fit TRBD1. The CDR3 runs 18 residues. Per germline, CDR1 SGHVS and CDR2 FQNEAQ. Trimming at V came to 3 bases and at J to 8 bases, leaving 19 bases not matched to a gene. CDR3 residues: CASSFSTGGWYFSTEAFF. The CDR3 bases are TGTGCCAGCAGCTTCAGTACAGGGGGCTGGTATTTTAGTACGGAAGCTTTCTTT.

This clonotype was recorded many times. J is TRBJ1-5 and V is TRBV6-5; TRBD1 might be the D (5 bases). Germline V CDR1 and CDR2: MNHEY, SVGAGI. Deletions cut 6 bases from V and 2 bases from J, with 11 bases between. The CDR3 sequence is 14 residues long. CDR3 in amino acids: CASSSGTGNQPQHF. The CDR3 DNA is TGTGCCAGCAGCTCCGGGACGGGCAATCAGCCCCAGCATTTT.

The V and J genes are TRBV7-2 and TRBJ2-5, with TRBD2 matching 13 bases. CDR1 is SGHTA and CDR2 is FQGNSA in the germline V gene. This CDR3 contains 17 residues. V lost 5 bases and J lost 7; bases outside the gene matches: 13. CDR3 sequence reads: CASSPFPGLAGLPTQYF. Written as DNA, the CDR3 is TGTGCCAGCAGCCCATTCCCGGGACTAGCGGGGTTGCCGACCCAGTACTTC.